This passage covers 32 T cell receptor beta chains from one sample sequenced in a study of OX40 agonist ivuxolimab in advanced cancers. Clones were read by immunoSEQ multiplex PCR, and TCRdb kept only the in-frame ones, dropping some. In the table there are about 73,000 clones, about nine tenths of which are singletons. The sequencing used CD4+ or CD8+ T cells sorted from blood, collected in a trial of the OX40 agonist ivuxolimab. These receptors were collected from an adult with an advanced solid tumor such as melanoma, head and neck, liver or kidney cancer.

The chain joins TRBV7-9 to TRBJ1-2, with D possibly matching TRBD1 (6 bases). The germline V gene has CDR1 SEHNR and CDR2 FQNEAQ (reference sequence). This CDR3 is built from 13 residues. Trimming took off 2 bases at V and 5 bases at J, with 9 bases between the two ends. CDR3 amino acids: CASSLRTDYGYTF. Written as DNA, the CDR3 is TGTGCCAGCAGCTTAAGGACAGATTATGGCTACACCTTC.

This sequence joins TRBV5-1 and TRBJ2-7; no clear D. Germline V CDR1 and CDR2: SGHRS, YFSETQ. This CDR3 comprises 11 residues. V was pared by 4 bases and J by 7 bases, with 9 bases between. CDR3 in DNA: TGCGCCAGCAGCGGGGTTGGAGAGCAGTACTTC. Translating gives CASSGVGEQYF.

J is TRBJ1-1 and V is TRBV20-1, with 7 bases lining up with TRBD1. Germline loops: CDR1 DFQATT, CDR2 SNEGSKA (reference sequence). The CDR3 runs to 11 residues. V lost 2 bases and J lost 8; bases outside the gene matches: 2. CDR3 loop: CSARQQGEAFF. CDR3 in DNA: TGCAGTGCTAGACAACAGGGGGAAGCTTTCTTT.

The rearrangement joins TRBV9 to TRBJ1-4; possibly TRBD1 for D (5 bases). The CDR3 consists of 13 residues. V lost 3 bases and J lost 8, with 11 bases in between. From germline, CDR1 is SGDLS and CDR2 YYNGEE. The CDR3 bases are TGTGCCAGCAGCGGGGGCCGGGTGGAAAAACTGTTTTTT. Its protein product is CASSGGRVEKLFF.

The chain has TRBV10-3 and TRBJ2-6; TRBD2 matches 7 bases. This CDR3 contains 15 residues. V lost 8 bases, J lost 0 bases, and 4 bases stayed unmatched. Germline V gene sequence: CDR1 ENHRY, CDR2 SYGVKD. The CDR3 reads CAIGGDLSGANVLTF. CDR3 nucleotide sequence: TGTGCCATCGGGGGGGACCTCTCTGGGGCCAACGTCCTGACTTTC.

The chain recombines TRBV9 with TRBJ1-5, with D uncertain. Germline assignment: CDR1 SGDLS and CDR2 YYNGEE. The CDR3 runs 15 residues. The V gene lost 0 bases and the J gene lost 0 bases, with 7 bases spanning the gap. The CDR3 spells CASSVDGDSNQPQHF. In DNA form, the CDR3 reads TGTGCCAGCAGCGTAGACGGAGATAGCAATCAGCCCCAGCATTTT.

The gene calls are TRBV19 and TRBJ1-1, with unresolved D. Germline CDR1 LNHDA, CDR2 SQIVND (reference sequence). Trimming took 2 bases from V and 1 from J, leaving 11 bases between them. This CDR3 region has 15 residues. The CDR3 region is CASSINSAKNTEAFF. The CDR3 DNA reads TGTGCCAGTAGTATAAATTCAGCGAAGAACACTGAAGCTTTCTTT.

The count of this clone is one. The CDR3 protein is CASSQGQATYNEQFF. The CDR3 DNA reads as TGTGCCAGCAGCCAGGGACAGGCTACTTACAATGAGCAGTTCTTC. This chain joins TRBV7-9 and TRBJ2-1; 8 bases map to TRBD1. The V segment lost 5 bases and the J segment 4 bases; nucleotides outside the gene matches: 7. Germline values: CDR1 SEHNR, CDR2 FQNEAQ (reference sequence). The CDR3 loop spans 15 amino acids.

This clone was seen a handful of times. V and J are TRBV9 and TRBJ1-1; tentative D call: TRBD1 (6 bases). The CDR3 totals 13 residues. V gave up 1 base and J gave up 5 bases, with 9 bases separating them. The V gene's germline CDR1 is SGDLS and CDR2 YYNGEE. In DNA form, the CDR3 reads TGTGCCAGCAGCGTACAGGGGTGGACTGAAGCTTTCTTT. Amino acids: CASSVQGWTEAFF.

This chain connects TRBV2 to TRBJ1-4; no firm D call. This CDR3 has 14 amino acids. V gave up 3 bases and J gave up 6 bases, with 11 bases separating them. CDR1 is SNHLY, CDR2 FYNNEI, per germline. For the CDR3, the DNA is TGTGCCAGCAGTGATCAACAGATTCATGAAAAACTGTTTTTT. It is translated as CASSDQQIHEKLFF.

In this sample, this clone turned up a few times. V usage is TRBV11-2 and J usage is TRBJ2-6; maybe TRBD1 (5 bases). This CDR3 has 14 residues. Germline V lookup: CDR1 SGHAT, CDR2 FQNNGV. The germline V and J ends were trimmed by 4 bases and 3 bases, with 7 bases remaining between them. The DNA of the CDR3 is TGTGCCAGCAGCTCTACAGGTGGGGCCAACGTCCTGACTTTC. Its translation: CASSSTGGANVLTF. The full variable domain, completed using reference TRBV11-2 and TRBJ2-6, is EAGVAQSPRYKIIEKRQSVAFWCNPISGHATLYWYQQILGQGPKLLIQFQNNGVVDDSQLPKDRFSAERLKGVDSTLKIQPAKLEDSAVYLCASSSTGGANVLTFGAGSRLTVL.

This clone occurred a few times. The chain employs TRBV29-1 and TRBJ1-1, with 7 bases that match TRBD1. Unmatched junction bases numbered 14, after V lost 5 bases and J lost 11 bases. The CDR3 is 13 amino acids. Germline V gene sequence: CDR1 SQVTM, CDR2 ANQGSEA. The CDR3 nucleotides read TGCAGCGTTCTCCGGGCCCAGGGGGGAACGGCTTTCTTT. Translated: CSVLRAQGGTAFF.

The chain joins TRBV21-1 to TRBJ2-7; the table's D call TRBD1 went unverified against the DNA. TRBV21-1 is classified as a pseudogene. This CDR3 is 14 amino acids long. The CDR3 DNA is TGTGCCAGCAAGGACAGGGGGAGAGTCTCCGAGCAGTACTTC. Translation gives CASKDRGRVSEQYF.

This clone appeared a few times. The gene calls are TRBV19 and TRBJ1-5; weak D call: TRBD1 (5 bases). Germline assignment: CDR1 LNHDA and CDR2 SQIVND (reference sequence). V dropped 5 bases and J dropped 7 bases, with 12 bases sitting between them. CDR3 size: 13 residues. CDR3: CASSAQGGQPQHF. CDR3 in DNA: TGTGCCAGTAGTGCCCAGGGAGGACAGCCCCAGCATTTT.

This clone came up a few times. V and J are TRBV5-1 and TRBJ2-5, with unresolved D. V gave up 2 bases and J gave up 4 bases, with 3 bases separating them. Germline values: CDR1 SGHRS, CDR2 YFSETQ. CDR3 length equals 11 residues. The CDR3 loop is CASSFGETQYF. The CDR3 region has the DNA TGCGCCAGCAGCTTTGGAGAGACCCAGTACTTC.

The V and J genes are TRBV9 and TRBJ2-7; 9 bases line up with TRBD1. The CDR3 consists of 15 residues. Germline V gene data show CDR1 as SGDLS and CDR2 as YYNGEE. Losses at the gene ends were 6 bases for V and 5 bases for J; bases not matched to a gene: 12. CDR3: CASNYRRDRDNEQYF. In DNA, the CDR3 is TGTGCCAGCAACTACCGACGGGACAGGGACAACGAGCAGTACTTC.

The chain carries TRBV18 and TRBJ1-2; TRBD1 matches 7 bases. The V and J ends lost 2 bases and 2 bases, in that order; junction bases with no gene match: 2. This CDR3 has 14 residues. Germline assignment: CDR1 KGHSH and CDR2 LQKENI. The CDR3 here is CASSPTGQNYGYTF. The CDR3, as DNA: TGTGCCAGCTCACCAACGGGACAGAACTATGGCTACACCTTC.

This clone was counted a single time. This chain links TRBV28 with TRBJ2-3, with D perhaps matching TRBD1 or TRBD2 (6 bases each). This CDR3 contains 15 residues. The germline V and J ends were trimmed by 4 bases and 4 bases, with 15 bases remaining between them. In germline, CDR1 is MDHEN, CDR2 SYDVKM. CDR3 DNA sequence: TGTGCCAGCAGTTCGGGGGCAGAGCGAGCAGATACGCAGTATTTT. Its protein is CASSSGAERADTQYF.

This chain links TRBV19 with TRBJ1-1, with D unresolved. The CDR3 totals 13 residues. CDR1 and CDR2 from the germline V gene are LNHDA and SQIVND (reference sequence). V was clipped by 7 bases and J by 2 bases, with 11 bases between them. The DNA for the CDR3 is TGTGCCAGTACAACGACGGCAAACACTGAAGCTTTCTTT. Its protein product is CASTTTANTEAFF.

The V gene is TRBV28, the J gene TRBJ2-5, with 8 bases aligning to TRBD1. V lost 5 bases and J lost 4; bases outside the gene matches: 3. CDR1 is MDHEN and CDR2 is SYDVKM in the germline V gene. This CDR3 comprises 13 residues. The CDR3 DNA reads as TGTGCCAGCAGTGGACAGGGCCCAGAGACCCAGTACTTC. Translated: CASSGQGPETQYF.

The chain is built from TRBV2 and TRBJ2-7; possibly TRBD2 for D (6 bases). Deletions cut 7 bases from V and 4 bases from J, with 14 bases between. From germline, CDR1 is SNHLY and CDR2 FYNNEI. The CDR3 extends over 13 amino acids. The CDR3 protein is CASNNRGRYEQYF. The CDR3 DNA sequence: TGTGCCAGCAACAACCGGGGGAGGTACGAGCAGTACTTC.

The chain couples TRBV6-4 to TRBJ1-1; possible D gene TRBD1, 5 bases. Germline values: CDR1 MRHNA, CDR2 SNTAGT. V dropped 0 bases and J dropped 6 bases, with 14 bases sitting between them. The CDR3 consists of 15 residues. The CDR3 loop is CASSDSGAPRAEAFF. The CDR3, as DNA: TGTGCCAGCAGTGACTCCGGGGCTCCTAGGGCTGAAGCTTTCTTT.

The CDR3 reads CASSPIRRSLSTTIYF. The CDR3 DNA reads as TGTGCCAGCAGCCCCATTAGGAGGTCCTTATCTACCACCATATATTTT. This rearrangement joins TRBV21-1 to TRBJ1-3. TRBV21-1 is a pseudogene segment. This CDR3 is 16 amino acids long.

CDR3: CASRPLSQGVGNTIYF. For the CDR3, the DNA is TGCGCCAGCAGACCCCTCTCACAGGGGGTTGGAAACACCATATATTTT. V and J are TRBV5-1 and TRBJ1-3; 8 nucleotides line up with TRBD1. The V gene's germline CDR1 is SGHRS and CDR2 YFSETQ. The CDR3 has 16 amino acids. J was trimmed by 3 bases and V by 5 bases; bases with no gene match: 10.

J is TRBJ2-3 and V is TRBV6-1; 11 bases agree with TRBD2. Per the germline V gene, CDR1 is MNHNS and CDR2 is SASEGT. Losses at the gene ends were 4 bases for V and 0 bases for J; bases not matched to a gene: 9. This CDR3 is 18 amino acids long. This CDR3 reads CASSGTGTSGLSTDTQYF. In DNA form, the CDR3 reads TGTGCCAGCAGTGGAACCGGGACTAGCGGTCTTAGCACAGATACGCAGTATTTT.

Here the CDR3 DNA reads TGTGCCAGCAGTTTGGGGACAAGCACCGGGGAGCTGTTTTTT. Translation: CASSLGTSTGELFF. The V call is TRBV27, the J call TRBJ2-2, with D possibly matching TRBD1 (6 bases). This CDR3 is 14 amino acids long. V was trimmed by 3 bases and J by 4 bases, leaving 9 bases between them. Germline-derived CDR1 and CDR2 are MNHEY and SMNVEV (reference sequence).

This chain connects TRBV6-5 to TRBJ2-7; TRBD2 matches 10 bases. Per germline, CDR1 MNHEY and CDR2 SVGAGI. Unmatched junction bases numbered 4, after V lost 4 bases and J lost 1 base. The CDR3 covers 15 residues. The CDR3 bases are TGTGCCAGCAGTTCCTCACTAGCGGGGTCCTACGAGCAGTACTTC. Its protein product is CASSSSLAGSYEQYF.

This clone appeared once. The V call is TRBV9, the J call TRBJ2-1; TRBD2 matches 9 bases. Germline V gene sequence: CDR1 SGDLS, CDR2 YYNGEE. This CDR3 is built from 13 residues. J gave up 13 bases and V 6 bases, and 11 bases lay outside the gene matches. The CDR3 bases are TGTGCCAGCACCCCAGCCGGGACTAGCAATCAGTTCTTC. It codes for CASTPAGTSNQFF.

The chain links TRBV30 to TRBJ2-1; D ambiguous. Germline CDR1 GTSNPN, CDR2 SVGIG (reference sequence). The CDR3 spans 13 residues. V was trimmed by 3 bases and J by 0 bases, leaving 6 bases between them. The CDR3 loop is CAWSLSSYNEQFF. Here the CDR3 DNA reads TGTGCCTGGAGCCTCAGCTCCTACAATGAGCAGTTCTTC.

This clone was recorded once. The rearrangement joins TRBV19 to TRBJ2-3, with D unresolved. The CDR3 extends over 14 amino acids. Trimming cost V 3 bases and J 1 base, with 8 bases left between them. Germline V CDR1 and CDR2: LNHDA, SQIVND (reference sequence). Here the CDR3 DNA reads TGTGCCAGTAGTATTCTCCTGGGCACAGATACGCAGTATTTT. It codes for CASSILLGTDTQYF.

As concerns this clone: This same CDR3 is encoded by further DNA sequences in the sample. This chain links TRBV5-1 with TRBJ2-7; no clear D. Trimming pared 7 bases from V and 2 bases from J, leaving 10 bases between. The length of the CDR3 is 12 residues. The germline gives CDR1 SGHRS, CDR2 YFSETQ. The CDR3 DNA sequence: TGCGCCAGCTCCCTGACAACCTACGAGCAGTACTTC. The encoded protein is CASSLTTYEQYF.

This chain uses TRBV19 with TRBJ1-1; D unresolved. CDR1 and CDR2 from the germline V gene are LNHDA and SQIVND (reference sequence). Trimming removed 6 bases from V and 3 bases from J, with 11 bases in between. This CDR3 has 13 residues. The CDR3 bases are TGTGCCAGTAGCACCAGAAGAGACACTGAAGCTTTCTTT. Protein sequence: CASSTRRDTEAFF.